A single sample gave rise to the 19 T cell receptor beta chains below, sequenced in a study of regulatory T cells in long-lasting Graves disease. Assembly of TCR beta libraries relied on iRepertoire HTBI primers together with Arm-PCR of CDR3 regions. TCRdb ran MiXCR on the multiplex PCR reads and lists one entry per CDR3 protein. The sample holds about 660,000 distinct CDR3 sequences; roughly 30% are singletons and the top ten take about two fifths. Time point of the sample: persistent/refractory GD, antithyroid drugs over 5 years with positive TRAb. From RNA extracted from PBMCs, the TCR library was made. Sequencing used peripheral blood mononuclear cells (PBMCs), obtained when the disease was refractory, from a patient treated with antithyroid drugs. These receptors were collected from a female donor with Graves disease.

About this clonotype: The junction differs from germline at one of its ends, possibly a read error. The rearrangement joins TRBV6-4 to TRBJ1-5, with 10 bases matching TRBD1. Looked up from germline, CDR1 is MRHNA and CDR2 is SNTAGT. The CDR3 length is 15 residues. The CDR3 sequence: CASSDTPGQGYLRDF. The CDR3 nucleotides read TGTGCCAGCAGTGACACCCCGGGACAGGGGTACCTACGGGATTTT.

This clonotype was seen at least ten times. This CDR3 is CASSPGQVNGYTF. The CDR3 DNA reads TGTGCCAGCAGCCCAGGACAGGTTAATGGCTACACCTTC. The chain joins TRBV11-2 to TRBJ1-2, with 7 positions matching TRBD1. J was trimmed by 6 bases and V by 5 bases; bases with no gene match: 6. Germline assignment: CDR1 SGHAT and CDR2 FQNNGV. This CDR3 has 13 residues.

This clonotype was detected a few times. The chain joins TRBV5-1 to TRBJ1-6; 7 bases align to TRBD1. J lost 0 bases, V lost 0 bases, and 0 bases had no gene match. The CDR3 runs to 16 residues. Looked up from germline, CDR1 is SGHRS and CDR2 is YFSETQ. The CDR3 spells CASSLGDSSYNSPLHF. CDR3 nucleotide sequence: TGCGCCAGCAGCTTGGGGGACAGCTCCTATAATTCACCCCTCCACTTT.

This sequence joins TRBV11-3 and TRBJ2-1, with 8 bases fitting TRBD2. CDR3 length equals 16 residues. CDR1 SGHNT and CDR2 YENEEA come from the germline V gene. V was pared by 0 bases and J by 4 bases, with 5 bases of the junction left unmatched. The CDR3 loop reads CASSLDGQRGYNEQFF. The CDR3 DNA follows: TGTGCCAGCAGCTTAGATGGCCAGCGGGGGTACAATGAGCAGTTCTTC.

V is TRBV5-5 and J is TRBJ1-1; 7 nucleotides line up with TRBD1. The CDR3 runs to 16 residues. Trimming removed 7 bases from V and 4 bases from J; junction bases left unmatched: 16. Germline values: CDR1 SGHKS, CDR2 YYEKEE (reference sequence). CDR3 in DNA: TGTGCCAGCGTTCGGGTAAAGGGGGCGTCAATCACTGAAGCTTTCTTT. Its translation is CASVRVKGASITEAFF.

This clonotype was seen more than once but under ten times. This sequence joins TRBV27 and TRBJ1-2, with D tentatively TRBD1 (6 bases). Trimming took 7 bases from V and 6 from J, leaving 12 bases between them. The CDR3 loop spans 12 amino acids. Looked up from germline, CDR1 is MNHEY and CDR2 is SMNVEV (reference sequence). In nucleotides, the CDR3 is TGTGCCAGCACCACAGGGCTGCATGGCTACACCTTC. It translates to CASTTGLHGYTF.

The chain couples TRBV7-2 to TRBJ2-6; maybe TRBD1 (5 bases). The V gene lost 3 bases and the J gene lost 2 bases, with 8 bases spanning the gap. Per germline, CDR1 SGHTA and CDR2 FQGNSA. This CDR3 comprises 15 residues. CDR3 nucleotide sequence: TGTGCCAGCAGCTTCGAACAGGCTGGGGCCAACGTCCTGACTTTC. Translated: CASSFEQAGANVLTF.

The CDR3 DNA sequence: TGTGCCAGCAGCAAACAGGGACAGCGAAAAACTGAAGCTTTCTTT. This encodes CASSKQGQRKTEAFF. The chain carries TRBV6-5 and TRBJ1-1, with 7 positions matching TRBD1. Germline trimming cut 6 bases from V and 5 bases from J; bases unmatched to any gene: 12. CDR1 and CDR2 from the germline V gene are MNHEY and SVGAGI. CDR3 length: 15 amino acids.

The V gene is TRBV7-2, the J gene TRBJ2-5; 12 bases match TRBD2. V was pared by 6 bases and J by 4 bases, with 6 bases of the junction left unmatched. This CDR3 region has 15 residues. Germline V gene sequence: CDR1 SGHTA, CDR2 FQGNSA. In DNA, the CDR3 is TGTGCCAGCAGTTGGACTAGCGGGATTCGAGAGACCCAGTACTTC. As protein: CASSWTSGIRETQYF.

The genes are TRBV11-2 and TRBJ1-1, with D possibly TRBD1 on 5 matching bases. This CDR3 is 18 amino acids long. Deletions cut 5 bases from V and 0 bases from J, with 22 bases between. CDR1 is SGHAT and CDR2 is FQNNGV in the germline V gene. CDR3 sequence (DNA): TGTGCCAGCAGCCAGGGATCCAGTATGGGGAGGATGAACACTGAAGCTTTCTTT. Protein: CASSQGSSMGRMNTEAFF.

This clonotype came up many times. The chain couples TRBV28 to TRBJ1-6; 11 bases agree with TRBD1. Losses at the gene ends were 3 bases for V and 3 bases for J; bases not matched to a gene: 4. This CDR3 spans 17 amino acids. Germline assignment: CDR1 MDHEN and CDR2 SYDVKM. CDR3 DNA sequence: TGTGCCAGCAGTTTTCCGGGACAGGGGGACTATAATTCACCCCTCCACTTT. This sequence encodes CASSFPGQGDYNSPLHF.

This clonotype was recorded at least ten times. The chain couples TRBV2 to TRBJ2-5, with D unresolved. This CDR3 is 15 amino acids long. Per the germline V gene, CDR1 is SNHLY and CDR2 is FYNNEI. Trimming took off 6 bases at V and 1 base at J, with 15 bases between the two ends. The CDR3 here is CASRTSIGFQETQYF. CDR3 in DNA: TGTGCCAGCAGGACCTCTATTGGGTTCCAAGAGACCCAGTACTTC.

This clonotype was observed many times. The J gene is TRBJ1-1, the V gene TRBV6-1; D perhaps matches TRBD1 (5 bases). Germline assignment: CDR1 MNHNS and CDR2 SASEGT. The CDR3 is 10 residues long. V lost 8 bases, J lost 8 bases, and 9 bases lay in between. The CDR3 loop reads CASGRTEAFF. The DNA of the CDR3 is TGTGCCAGCGGACGGACAGAAGCTTTCTTT.

This CDR3 reads CASTPGLVSSNYGYTF. In DNA form, the CDR3 reads TGCGCCAGCACCCCCGGTTTGGTATCCTCTAACTATGGCTACACCTTC. V gene TRBV5-1 combines with J gene TRBJ1-2; D is undetermined. V gave up 6 bases and J gave up 0 bases, with 18 bases separating them. This CDR3 spans 16 amino acids. CDR1 and CDR2 from the germline V gene are SGHRS and YFSETQ.

The table lists this clonotype with a few counts. This chain connects TRBV15 to TRBJ1-1; D is undetermined. V was trimmed by 3 bases and J by 1 base, leaving 6 bases between them. Germline CDR1 reads LNHNV; CDR2 reads YYDKDF (reference sequence). The CDR3 is 13 amino acids. The CDR3 DNA reads TGTGCCACCAGCAGGGGTAGGAACACTGAAGCTTTCTTT. Encoded protein: CATSRGRNTEAFF.

The chain recombines TRBV6-1 with TRBJ2-2, with D possibly being TRBD1 (5 bases). The V gene lost 5 bases and the J gene lost 4 bases, with 14 bases spanning the gap. Germline CDR1 and CDR2: MNHNS and SASEGT. The CDR3 runs to 15 residues. Written as DNA, the CDR3 is TGTGCCAGCAGTCTCCTTAAAACAGGCACCGGGGAGCTGTTTTTT. This codes for CASSLLKTGTGELFF.

This chain joins TRBV18 and TRBJ2-1, with TRBD2 identical over 13 bases. V shed 3 bases, J shed 8 bases, and the junction held 1 base outside the gene matches. Germline V gene lookup returns CDR1 KGHSH and CDR2 LQKENI. There are 14 residues in the CDR3. CDR3 sequence reads: CASSPTSGRDEQFF. The DNA of the CDR3 is TGTGCCAGCTCACCCACTAGCGGGAGGGATGAGCAGTTCTTC.

V is TRBV24-1 and J is TRBJ1-5, with 9 bases aligning to TRBD1. Germline lookup yields CDR1 KGHDR and CDR2 SFDVKD. CDR3 length equals 13 residues. Unmatched junction bases numbered 4, after V lost 10 bases and J lost 4 bases. The CDR3 sequence: CATRGTGNQPQHF. As DNA, the CDR3 is TGTGCCACTCGAGGGACAGGGAATCAGCCCCAGCATTTT.

This clonotype was seen more than once but under ten times. V usage is TRBV7-2 and J usage is TRBJ1-1, with no clear D. The CDR3 is 13 amino acids. The germline gives CDR1 SGHTA, CDR2 FQGNSA. V lost 5 bases, J lost 4 bases, and 11 bases lay in between. CDR3 nucleotides: TGTGCCAGCAGCCAACTTCGGAGCACTGAAGCTTTCTTT. The encoded protein is CASSQLRSTEAFF.